Listed here are 9 T cell receptor beta chains from one sample, sequenced in a study of cytomegalovirus exposure and HLA in healthy donors. Use of 60 Vbeta and 13 Jbeta primers characterized the PCR. Repertoires were generated with immunoSEQ multiplex PCR, while TCRdb's copy carries only in-frame clones and drops some. The sample holds fewer than 85,000 clones. Material: PBMCs. The receptors originated from a man aged 25 to 40 in good health and CMV-seronegative.

This sequence joins TRBV5-4 and TRBJ2-5; D is unclear. The V end lost 4 bases, the J end lost 4 bases, and 11 bases lay between the germline ends. Germline V gene lookup returns CDR1 SGHNT and CDR2 YYREEE (reference sequence). This CDR3 contains 13 residues. The CDR3 DNA reads as TGTGCCAGCAGCCGGAGCGCCTTAGAGACCCAGTACTTC. Protein sequence: CASSRSALETQYF.

V and J are TRBV9 and TRBJ2-5, with 10 positions matching TRBD2. Germline lookup yields CDR1 SGDLS and CDR2 YYNGEE. The V and J ends lost 0 bases and 3 bases, in that order; junction bases with no gene match: 2. The CDR3 totals 15 residues. The CDR3 nucleotides are TGTGCCAGCAGCGTAGGGACTAGCGGTGAAGAGACCCAGTACTTC. This codes for CASSVGTSGEETQYF.

This chain links TRBV5-1 with TRBJ2-2; the D is unclear. Germline V gene data show CDR1 as SGHRS and CDR2 as YFSETQ. V lost 3 bases and J 3 bases, leaving 6 bases between the germline ends. This CDR3 spans 13 amino acids. The CDR3 DNA reads as TGCGCCAGCAGCTCCGAGTACACCGGGGAGCTGTTTTTT. Its translation: CASSSEYTGELFF.

The chain couples TRBV5-1 to TRBJ1-3, with no clear D. The CDR3 is made up of 15 amino acids. V was clipped by 3 bases and J by 3 bases, with 13 bases between them. CDR1 is SGHRS, CDR2 YFSETQ, per germline. DNA of the CDR3: TGCGCCAGCAGCTCAGAACCAGGTATTGGAAACACCATATATTTT. Protein sequence: CASSSEPGIGNTIYF.

The genes are TRBV9 and TRBJ1-1; TRBD1 agrees at 9 bases. The CDR3 spans 15 residues. Trimming at V came to 0 bases and at J to 5 bases, leaving 5 bases not matched to a gene. Germline V gene sequence: CDR1 SGDLS, CDR2 YYNGEE. The CDR3 sequence: CASSVEQGALTEAFF. CDR3 coding DNA: TGTGCCAGCAGCGTAGAACAGGGGGCTTTGACTGAAGCTTTCTTT.

V usage is TRBV7-9 and J usage is TRBJ2-7; maybe TRBD1 (6 bases). V was cut by 4 bases and J by 5 bases, with 15 bases left in between. CDR1 and CDR2 (germline): SEHNR, FQNEAQ (reference sequence). This CDR3 has 14 residues. The CDR3, as DNA: TGTGCCAGCAGCTCACGGGACAAAAGACACGAGCAGTACTTC. It codes for CASSSRDKRHEQYF.

The chain uses TRBV5-1 and TRBJ2-5; TRBD1 agrees at 8 bases. V shed 3 bases and J 2 bases; nucleotides not matched to a gene: 6. The CDR3 totals 15 residues. Germline V gene sequence: CDR1 SGHRS, CDR2 YFSETQ. CDR3 amino acids: CASSYPDRGQETQYF. Here the CDR3 DNA reads TGCGCCAGCAGCTACCCTGACAGGGGACAAGAGACCCAGTACTTC.

The chain employs TRBV19 and TRBJ2-5; D is undetermined. Trimming left V 5 bases short and J 4 bases short, with 11 bases between. This CDR3 is 13 amino acids long. CDR1 is LNHDA, CDR2 SQIVND, per germline (reference sequence). CDR3 region: CASSWQAGETQYF. CDR3 DNA: TGTGCCAGTAGTTGGCAGGCAGGAGAGACCCAGTACTTC.

This chain uses TRBV10-1 with TRBJ2-7; weak D call: TRBD2 (6 bases). CDR1 and CDR2 from the germline V gene are WNHNN and SYGVQD (reference sequence). The CDR3 loop spans 14 amino acids. The V end lost 2 bases, the J end lost 7 bases, and 15 bases lay between the germline ends. The CDR3 sequence: CASSEPGGGWEQYF. The CDR3 coding sequence is TGCGCCAGCAGTGAGCCTGGTGGGGGGTGGGAGCAGTACTTC.